A selection of T cell receptor beta chains follows, all from one sample in a study of shared clonotypes between healthy human individuals. Clones were sequenced by immunoSEQ multiplex PCR, and TCRdb holds only the in-frame ones, with some missing. The sample lists roughly 1,000,000 clones, approximately 80% occurring once. Source material: memory CD4+ T cells from PBMCs. Every receptor here comes from a man in his late teens or twenties in good health. Some clones in this sample may be carry-over from other donors' samples. CDR3s include the opening cysteine and the closing phenylalanine or tryptophan. D genes are given only for firm matches. Rows give clone size only sometimes, using once, few, many, or a class for an expanded clone.

CDR3 protein	CDR3 DNA	clone size	D gene	V gene	J gene
CASSSTTDTQYF	TGTGCCAGCAGTTCCACTACAGATACGCAGTATTTT	-	-	TRBV28	TRBJ2-3
CASRRGQSYGYTF	TGTGCCAGCAGGAGGGGGCAGAGCTATGGCTACACCTTC	-	TRBD1	TRBV27	TRBJ1-2
CASSLRTGPNLGEFF	TGTGCCAGCAGCTTACGGACAGGGCCAAACCTAGGGGAGTTCTTC	-	TRBD1	TRBV7-2	TRBJ2-1
CASSFGSGSGETQYF	TGTGCCAGCAGCTTCGGTAGCGGGAGTGGAGAGACCCAGTACTTC	-	TRBD2	TRBV7-8	TRBJ2-5
CASEVAGRYNEQFF	TGTGCCAGCGAGGTAGCGGGTAGATACAATGAGCAGTTCTTC	-	TRBD2	TRBV28	TRBJ2-1
CASSRSGTFPDTQYF	TGCGCCAGCAGCCGGAGCGGGACTTTTCCAGATACGCAGTATTTT	once	TRBD2	TRBV4-1	TRBJ2-3
CASSQLIYEQYF	TGTGCCAGCAGTCAACTAATCTACGAGCAGTACTTC	-	-	TRBV28	TRBJ2-7
CASNLPNTGELFF	TGTGCCAGTAATCTACCAAACACCGGGGAGCTGTTTTTT	once	-	TRBV19	TRBJ2-2
CASSPSRLRYGYTF	TGTGCCAGCAGCCCAAGCCGTTTGAGATATGGCTACACCTTC	-	-	TRBV7-2	TRBJ1-2
CASSSPGEASTDTQYF	TGTGCCAGCAGTTCCCCTGGGGAGGCTAGCACAGATACGCAGTATTTT	-	-	TRBV28	TRBJ2-3
CASSLVGQLGETQYF	TGCGCCAGCAGCTTGGTAGGGCAGCTAGGTGAGACCCAGTACTTC	many	-	TRBV5-1	TRBJ2-5
CASSPDREGTEAFF	TGTGCCAGCAGCCCGGACAGGGAGGGAACTGAAGCTTTCTTT	-	TRBD1	TRBV7-9	TRBJ1-1
CASSDWTGWNTEAFF	TGTGCCAGCAGCGATTGGACAGGGTGGAACACTGAAGCTTTCTTT	-	TRBD1	TRBV11-2	TRBJ1-1
CASTRGVSGANVLTF	TGTGCCAGCACCAGAGGCGTTTCTGGGGCCAACGTCCTGACTTTC	-	-	TRBV7-8	TRBJ2-6
CAWSAQTTGELFF	TGTGCCTGGAGTGCACAGACCACCGGGGAGCTGTTTTTT	few	-	TRBV30	TRBJ2-2
CASRLAGAVEQYF	TGTGCCAGCAGACTAGCGGGAGCGGTCGAGCAGTACTTC	once	TRBD2	TRBV11-1	TRBJ2-7
CASRQGEAEAFF	TGTGCCAGTAGGCAGGGGGAAGCTGAAGCTTTCTTT	-	TRBD1	TRBV19	TRBJ1-1
CAWSARRFLFQETQYF	TGTGCCTGGAGTGCCCGTCGTTTTCTGTTCCAAGAGACCCAGTACTTC	-	-	TRBV30	TRBJ2-5
CASSPDRGRPEYEQYF	TGTGCCAGCAGTCCCGACAGGGGCCGGCCGGAGTACGAGCAGTACTTC	-	TRBD1	TRBV28	TRBJ2-7
CASSELGGMNTEAFF	TGTGCCAGCAGTGAACTAGGGGGGATGAACACTGAAGCTTTCTTT	-	-	TRBV2	TRBJ1-1
CASSDFYSNQPQHF	TGTGCCAGCAGTGACTTCTATAGCAATCAGCCCCAGCATTTT	-	-	TRBV2	TRBJ1-5
CASSLGRAGGGELFF	TGTGCCAGCAGCTTAGGCAGGGCGGGAGGCGGGGAGCTGTTTTTT	once	TRBD2	TRBV11-2	TRBJ2-2
CASSQPQGASYEQYF	TGCGCCAGCAGCCAACCACAGGGGGCCTCCTACGAGCAGTACTTC	-	TRBD1	TRBV4-1	TRBJ2-7
CASFRRGNTGELFF	TGTGCCAGCTTCCGTCGGGGGAACACCGGGGAGCTGTTTTTT	-	-	TRBV5-6	TRBJ2-2
CASNMWGAGTDTQYF	TGTGCCAGCAACATGTGGGGTGCCGGCACAGATACGCAGTATTTT	-	-	TRBV27	TRBJ2-3
CASSYQGTGGYGYTF	TGTGCCAGCAGTTACCAAGGGACAGGGGGCTATGGCTACACCTTC	-	TRBD1	TRBV6-5	TRBJ1-2
CASSPTLVAGGETQYF	TGTGCCAGCTCACCCACTCTGGTAGCGGGGGGAGAGACCCAGTACTTC	-	TRBD2	TRBV18	TRBJ2-5
CASTLTGAAYEQYF	TGTGCCAGCACTCTGACAGGGGCGGCCTACGAGCAGTACTTC	-	TRBD1	TRBV28	TRBJ2-7
CASRLGGAGGYTF	TGTGCCAGCAGATTGGGGGGGGCGGGTGGCTACACCTTC	-	-	TRBV27	TRBJ1-2
CASSEIAYNEQFF	TGTGCCAGCAGTGAAATTGCCTACAATGAGCAGTTCTTC	-	-	TRBV6-1	TRBJ2-1
CATSTRRGRVQPQHF	TGTGCCACCAGCACCCGCCGGGGTCGGGTTCAGCCCCAGCATTTT	-	-	TRBV15	TRBJ1-5
CASSPTGTGDTEAFF	TGCGCCAGCAGCCCGACCGGGACAGGGGACACTGAAGCTTTCTTT	-	TRBD1	TRBV5-1	TRBJ1-1
CALTKGGGTLTYEQYF	TGTGCCTTAACAAAGGGGGGGGGCACCTTAACCTACGAGCAGTACTTC	-	-	TRBV11-3	TRBJ2-7
CASSQPGLETYEQYF	TGTGCCAGCAGTCAGCCAGGACTGGAGACCTACGAGCAGTACTTC	many	-	TRBV6-6	TRBJ2-7
CASSPPSGANVLTF	TGTGCCAGCTCACCCCCGTCTGGGGCCAACGTCCTGACTTTC	-	-	TRBV18	TRBJ2-6
CASSELGGAYNEQFF	TGTGCCAGCAGTGAATTAGGCGGGGCCTACAATGAGCAGTTCTTC	-	-	TRBV2	TRBJ2-1
CATKKDSYGYTF	TGTGCCACCAAAAAAGACAGCTATGGCTACACCTTC	-	-	TRBV15	TRBJ1-2
CASRREGRGYTF	TGTGCCAGCAGGAGAGAGGGACGCGGCTACACCTTC	-	-	TRBV6-1	TRBJ1-2
CATKREGQGYEQYF	TGTGCCACCAAAAGGGAGGGACAGGGTTACGAGCAGTACTTC	-	TRBD1	TRBV6-1	TRBJ2-7
CATSRQGADTQYF	TGTGCCACCAGCAGACAGGGTGCAGATACGCAGTATTTT	-	-	TRBV15	TRBJ2-3
CASSLSRGQGGGYTF	TGTGCCAGCAGCCTGAGTAGGGGACAGGGTGGAGGCTACACCTTC	-	TRBD1	TRBV13	TRBJ1-2
CASSLGTNTDVDEQYF	TGCGCCAGCAGCTTAGGGACTAACACAGACGTCGACGAGCAGTACTTC	few	TRBD2	TRBV5-1	TRBJ2-7
CASSLLPGEGEQYF	TGTGCCAGCAGCTTACTCCCCGGGGAGGGGGAGCAGTACTTC	once	TRBD2	TRBV7-3	TRBJ2-7
CASTDGTLYEQYF	TGTGCCAGCACTGACGGGACACTTTACGAGCAGTACTTC	-	-	TRBV2	TRBJ2-7
CASKTGGQGGNTIYF	TGTGCCAGCAAAACCGGGGGGCAGGGTGGAAACACCATATATTTT	-	-	TRBV28	TRBJ1-3
CASSFLRGSHTF	TGCGCCAGCAGCTTTCTCCGGGGCAGCCACACCTTC	-	-	TRBV5-1	TRBJ1-2
CASSLDGRGGGYTF	TGTGCCAGCAGCTTAGATGGCAGGGGCGGTGGCTACACCTTC	-	-	TRBV11-1	TRBJ1-2
CASSVQDTQYF	TGTGCCAGCAGTGTACAGGATACGCAGTATTTT	-	-	TRBV2	TRBJ2-3
CASSQSGFLAYF	TGTGCCAGCAGCCAATCAGGATTCTTGGCCTATTTT	-	-	TRBV16	TRBJ1-4
CASSPPGGDQPQHF	TGTGCCAGCTCACCACCGGGTGGGGATCAGCCCCAGCATTTT	-	-	TRBV18	TRBJ1-5
CASRSANQETQYF	TGTGCCAGCAGGAGCGCCAACCAAGAGACCCAGTACTTC	-	-	TRBV2	TRBJ2-5
CASSRRQGANEKLFF	TGCGCCAGCAGCCGAAGACAGGGGGCTAATGAAAAACTGTTTTTT	-	TRBD1	TRBV5-1	TRBJ1-4
CASQGWSSYEQYF	TGTGCCAGCCAAGGGTGGTCAAGCTACGAGCAGTACTTC	-	-	TRBV6-5	TRBJ2-7